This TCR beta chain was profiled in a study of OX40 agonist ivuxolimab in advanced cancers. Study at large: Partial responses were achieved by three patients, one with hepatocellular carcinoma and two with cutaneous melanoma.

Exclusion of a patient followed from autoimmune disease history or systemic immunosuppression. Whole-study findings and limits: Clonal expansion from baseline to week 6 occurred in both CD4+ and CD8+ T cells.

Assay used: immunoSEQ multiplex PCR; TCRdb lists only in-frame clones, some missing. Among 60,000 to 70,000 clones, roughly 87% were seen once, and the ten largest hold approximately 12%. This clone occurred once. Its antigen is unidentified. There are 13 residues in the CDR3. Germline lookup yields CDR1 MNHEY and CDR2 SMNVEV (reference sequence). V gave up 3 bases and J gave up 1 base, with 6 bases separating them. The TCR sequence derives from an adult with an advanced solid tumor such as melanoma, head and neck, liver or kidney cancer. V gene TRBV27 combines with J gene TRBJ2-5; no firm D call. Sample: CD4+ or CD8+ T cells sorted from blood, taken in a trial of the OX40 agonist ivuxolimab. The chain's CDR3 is CASSFGVQETQYF. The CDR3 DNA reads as TGTGCCAGCAGTTTTGGAGTCCAAGAGACCCAGTACTTC.